The rows below give T cell receptor beta chains drawn from one sample of a study of cytomegalovirus exposure and HLA in healthy donors. Libraries were prepared by immunoSEQ multiplex PCR; TCRdb keeps only in-frame clonotypes and omits some of them. The sample contains 100,000 to 150,000 clones, 83% of which appear only once. The sequenced sample was PBMCs. These receptors were taken from a man between 18 and 29 years old in good health and CMV-seropositive. CDR3s include the opening cysteine and the closing phenylalanine or tryptophan. The order of the fields is clone size, D gene, V gene, J gene, CDR3 protein, CDR3 DNA. D genes are given only for firm matches. A clone size is listed for some rows: how often the clone was seen (once, few, many), or a class if it is expanded.

abundance: .; d_gene: TRBD2; v_gene: TRBV11-2; j_gene: TRBJ2-1; CDR3aa: CASSLLSGGANEQFF; CDR3nt: TGTGCCAGCAGCTTACTTAGCGGGGGGGCCAATGAGCAGTTCTTC
abundance: .; d_gene: .; v_gene: TRBV9; j_gene: TRBJ2-3; CDR3aa: CASSVGLTGPITDTQYF; CDR3nt: TGTGCCAGCAGCGTAGGTCTTACAGGGCCGATCACAGATACGCAGTATTTT
abundance: few; d_gene: TRBD1; v_gene: TRBV30; j_gene: TRBJ1-1; CDR3aa: CAWGQGNTEAFF; CDR3nt: TGTGCCTGGGGACAGGGGAACACTGAAGCTTTCTTT
abundance: once; d_gene: .; v_gene: TRBV7-8; j_gene: TRBJ2-2; CDR3aa: CASSFAPSNTGELFF; CDR3nt: TGTGCCAGCAGCTTCGCGCCCTCGAACACCGGGGAGCTGTTTTTT
abundance: .; d_gene: TRBD1; v_gene: TRBV29-1; j_gene: TRBJ1-1; CDR3aa: CSVDRTGGGTEAFF; CDR3nt: TGCAGCGTTGATAGGACAGGGGGAGGCACTGAAGCTTTCTTT
abundance: .; d_gene: TRBD1; v_gene: TRBV27; j_gene: TRBJ2-2; CDR3aa: CASGTGLELFF; CDR3nt: TGTGCCAGCGGGACAGGCCTCGAGCTGTTTTTT
abundance: .; d_gene: TRBD2; v_gene: TRBV11-2; j_gene: TRBJ2-5; CDR3aa: CASSLVASGDQETQYF; CDR3nt: TGTGCCAGCAGCTTAGTGGCTAGCGGGGACCAAGAGACCCAGTACTTC
abundance: .; d_gene: TRBD1; v_gene: TRBV9; j_gene: TRBJ1-4; CDR3aa: CASSARQGSGNEKLFF; CDR3nt: TGTGCCAGCAGCGCAAGACAGGGGTCGGGAAATGAAAAACTGTTTTTT
abundance: .; d_gene: TRBD2; v_gene: TRBV5-1; j_gene: TRBJ2-5; CDR3aa: CASSFVGTSGGWSSETQYF; CDR3nt: TGCGCCAGCAGCTTCGTCGGGACTAGCGGGGGATGGAGTTCGGAGACCCAGTACTTC
abundance: once; d_gene: .; v_gene: TRBV19; j_gene: TRBJ1-4; CDR3aa: CASSIDRGEEKLFF; CDR3nt: TGTGCCAGTAGTATAGACAGGGGAGAGGAAAAACTGTTTTTT
abundance: .; d_gene: .; v_gene: TRBV6-5; j_gene: TRBJ2-3; CDR3aa: CASSWGGASTDTQYF; CDR3nt: TGTGCCAGCAGTTGGGGGGGGGCTAGCACAGATACGCAGTATTTT
abundance: .; d_gene: TRBD1; v_gene: TRBV27; j_gene: TRBJ1-2; CDR3aa: CASSLGQGTFYGYTF; CDR3nt: TGTGCCAGCAGTTTGGGACAGGGTACTTTCTATGGCTACACCTTC
abundance: .; d_gene: .; v_gene: TRBV9; j_gene: TRBJ1-5; CDR3aa: CASSVGYSNQPQHF; CDR3nt: TGTGCCAGCAGCGTAGGCTATAGCAATCAGCCCCAGCATTTT
abundance: .; d_gene: TRBD1; v_gene: TRBV5-1; j_gene: TRBJ2-7; CDR3aa: CASSSLTGGGYEQYF; CDR3nt: TGCGCCAGCAGCTCTCTTACAGGGGGTGGCTACGAGCAGTACTTC
abundance: .; d_gene: TRBD1; v_gene: TRBV27; j_gene: TRBJ1-1; CDR3aa: CASSWDRNTEAFF; CDR3nt: TGTGCCAGCAGTTGGGACAGGAACACTGAAGCTTTCTTT
abundance: .; d_gene: .; v_gene: TRBV5-5; j_gene: TRBJ1-1; CDR3aa: CASSLPDMFAFF; CDR3nt: TGTGCCAGCAGCCTCCCTGACATGTTCGCTTTCTTT
abundance: once; d_gene: .; v_gene: TRBV12-5; j_gene: TRBJ1-1; CDR3aa: CASGLGKGEAFF; CDR3nt: TGTGCTAGTGGTTTGGGTAAGGGGGAGGCTTTCTTT
abundance: .; d_gene: .; v_gene: TRBV19; j_gene: TRBJ2-1; CDR3aa: CASSIDGYNEQFF; CDR3nt: TGTGCCAGTAGTATAGACGGGTACAATGAGCAGTTCTTC
abundance: few; d_gene: .; v_gene: TRBV19; j_gene: TRBJ1-1; CDR3aa: CATSTGNTEAFF; CDR3nt: TGTGCCACTTCGACAGGGAACACTGAAGCTTTCTTT
abundance: few; d_gene: TRBD2; v_gene: TRBV7-7; j_gene: TRBJ2-1; CDR3aa: CASSPGLAGDEQFF; CDR3nt: TGTGCCAGCAGCCCGGGACTAGCGGGGGATGAGCAGTTCTTC
abundance: .; d_gene: .; v_gene: TRBV5-8; j_gene: TRBJ2-7; CDR3aa: CASSLGAYSYEQYF; CDR3nt: TGTGCCAGCAGCTTGGGAGCTTACTCCTACGAGCAGTACTTC
abundance: .; d_gene: TRBD2; v_gene: TRBV5-1; j_gene: TRBJ2-2; CDR3aa: CASNLAGANTGELFF; CDR3nt: TGCGCCAGCAACCTAGCGGGGGCGAACACCGGGGAGCTGTTTTTT
abundance: .; d_gene: TRBD1; v_gene: TRBV9; j_gene: TRBJ1-1; CDR3aa: CASSVATSILDRDNTEAFF; CDR3nt: TGTGCCAGCAGCGTAGCTACCTCGATTTTAGACAGGGATAATACTGAAGCTTTCTTT
abundance: few; d_gene: TRBD2; v_gene: TRBV12-5; j_gene: TRBJ2-2; CDR3aa: CASGFRLAANTGELFF; CDR3nt: TGTGCTAGTGGTTTTAGACTAGCGGCGAACACCGGGGAGCTGTTTTTT
abundance: .; d_gene: .; v_gene: TRBV19; j_gene: TRBJ2-7; CDR3aa: CATRESDAFYEQYF; CDR3nt: TGTGCCACCAGAGAGAGCGACGCATTCTACGAGCAGTACTTC
abundance: .; d_gene: .; v_gene: TRBV19; j_gene: TRBJ2-5; CDR3aa: CASSMASSPQTQYF; CDR3nt: TGTGCCAGTAGTATGGCCTCTTCCCCCCAGACCCAGTACTTC
abundance: .; d_gene: .; v_gene: TRBV7-2; j_gene: TRBJ1-1; CDR3aa: CASSFWGQGNTEAFF; CDR3nt: TGTGCCAGCAGCTTTTGGGGGCAGGGGAACACTGAAGCTTTCTTT
abundance: .; d_gene: .; v_gene: TRBV21-1; j_gene: TRBJ2-2; CDR3aa: CASSTLEGAGDQKWTGELFF; CDR3nt: TGTGCCAGCAGCACCCTCGAGGGAGCAGGGGACCAGAAGTGGACCGGGGAGCTGTTTTTT
abundance: .; d_gene: TRBD1; v_gene: TRBV5-1; j_gene: TRBJ1-1; CDR3aa: CASSLDPNRGNTEAFF; CDR3nt: TGCGCCAGCAGCTTGGATCCTAACAGGGGGAACACTGAAGCTTTCTTT
abundance: once; d_gene: TRBD2; v_gene: TRBV9; j_gene: TRBJ2-1; CDR3aa: CASSTSGGAANEQFF; CDR3nt: TGTGCCAGCAGCACTAGCGGGGGGGCGGCCAATGAGCAGTTCTTC
abundance: .; d_gene: TRBD2; v_gene: TRBV4-1; j_gene: TRBJ2-5; CDR3aa: CASRLLAGGEKEETQYF; CDR3nt: TGCGCCAGCAGACTCCTAGCGGGGGGGGAGAAAGAAGAGACCCAGTACTTC
abundance: .; d_gene: .; v_gene: TRBV30; j_gene: TRBJ1-1; CDR3aa: CAWSVLKAWNTEAFF; CDR3nt: TGTGCCTGGAGTGTACTCAAAGCCTGGAACACTGAAGCTTTCTTT
abundance: .; d_gene: .; v_gene: TRBV10-1; j_gene: TRBJ2-7; CDR3aa: CASSDGLDPSYEQYF; CDR3nt: TGCGCCAGCAGTGACGGACTGGACCCGTCCTACGAGCAGTACTTC
abundance: .; d_gene: TRBD1; v_gene: TRBV27; j_gene: TRBJ1-2; CDR3aa: CASSLGTGGYGGYTF; CDR3nt: TGTGCCAGCAGTCTAGGGACAGGAGGATACGGCGGCTACACCTTC
abundance: .; d_gene: TRBD1; v_gene: TRBV5-6; j_gene: TRBJ1-1; CDR3aa: CASRQLTGEYTEAFF; CDR3nt: TGTGCCAGCAGACAACTCACAGGGGAATACACTGAAGCTTTCTTT
abundance: .; d_gene: TRBD1; v_gene: TRBV2; j_gene: TRBJ2-3; CDR3aa: CASTGTGVEDTQYF; CDR3nt: TGTGCCAGCACCGGGACAGGGGTAGAAGATACGCAGTATTTT
abundance: few; d_gene: .; v_gene: TRBV7-9; j_gene: TRBJ1-4; CDR3aa: CASSSQGTNEKLFF; CDR3nt: TGTGCCAGCAGCTCACAGGGAACTAATGAAAAACTGTTTTTT
abundance: .; d_gene: TRBD1; v_gene: TRBV29-1; j_gene: TRBJ2-2; CDR3aa: CSVAEGAHTGELFF; CDR3nt: TGCAGCGTTGCCGAGGGGGCCCACACCGGGGAGCTGTTTTTT
abundance: .; d_gene: TRBD2; v_gene: TRBV6-5; j_gene: TRBJ2-1; CDR3aa: CASSTSWSGSEQFF; CDR3nt: TGTGCCAGCAGTACCTCTTGGAGCGGGAGTGAGCAGTTCTTC
abundance: .; d_gene: .; v_gene: TRBV2; j_gene: TRBJ1-2; CDR3aa: CASSEPWAGIATEYGYTF; CDR3nt: TGTGCCAGCAGTGAACCCTGGGCAGGGATTGCCACAGAATATGGCTACACCTTC
abundance: .; d_gene: .; v_gene: TRBV5-6; j_gene: TRBJ2-2; CDR3aa: CASIQGGLFGATGELFF; CDR3nt: TGTGCCAGCATCCAGGGTGGTCTGTTCGGAGCCACCGGGGAGCTGTTTTTT
abundance: .; d_gene: .; v_gene: TRBV6-5; j_gene: TRBJ2-7; CDR3aa: CASSYSIYQSYEQYF; CDR3nt: TGTGCCAGCAGTTACTCGATTTACCAGTCCTACGAGCAGTACTTC
abundance: .; d_gene: TRBD1; v_gene: TRBV10-3; j_gene: TRBJ1-3; CDR3aa: CAISEMPGTGPPGNTIYF; CDR3nt: TGTGCCATCAGTGAGATGCCCGGGACAGGGCCCCCTGGAAACACCATATATTTT
abundance: .; d_gene: .; v_gene: TRBV19; j_gene: TRBJ1-1; CDR3aa: CASSPGLSSEAFF; CDR3nt: TGTGCCAGTAGTCCGGGACTTAGCTCCGAAGCTTTCTTT
abundance: .; d_gene: .; v_gene: TRBV7-3; j_gene: TRBJ2-5; CDR3aa: CASSSQRGGRETQYF; CDR3nt: TGTGCCAGCAGCTCCCAAAGGGGGGGACGGGAGACCCAGTACTTC
abundance: .; d_gene: .; v_gene: TRBV5-1; j_gene: TRBJ2-3; CDR3aa: CASSPTVRDTQYF; CDR3nt: TGCGCCAGCAGCCCGACAGTCCGTGATACGCAGTATTTT
abundance: few; d_gene: TRBD1; v_gene: TRBV2; j_gene: TRBJ1-6; CDR3aa: CASRRQGMLLNSPLHF; CDR3nt: TGTGCCAGCCGAAGACAGGGAATGTTGCTGAATTCACCCCTCCACTTT
abundance: .; d_gene: .; v_gene: TRBV10-3; j_gene: TRBJ2-1; CDR3aa: CAISESVDSYNEQFF; CDR3nt: TGTGCCATCAGTGAGTCGGTCGACTCTTACAATGAGCAGTTCTTC
abundance: .; d_gene: TRBD2; v_gene: TRBV9; j_gene: TRBJ2-2; CDR3aa: CASSEDGGVGELFF; CDR3nt: TGTGCCAGCAGCGAGGACGGGGGGGTAGGAGAGCTGTTTTTT
abundance: .; d_gene: .; v_gene: TRBV27; j_gene: TRBJ1-2; CDR3aa: CASSLSGGRKTF; CDR3nt: TGTGCCAGCAGTTTATCGGGGGGGCGGAAGACCTTC
abundance: .; d_gene: TRBD1; v_gene: TRBV5-3; j_gene: TRBJ1-2; CDR3aa: CARSLGPTGVAYGYTF; CDR3nt: TGTGCCAGAAGCTTGGGACCGACAGGGGTAGCCTATGGCTACACCTTC
abundance: .; d_gene: TRBD1; v_gene: TRBV5-4; j_gene: TRBJ2-5; CDR3aa: CASGAAGGQETQYF; CDR3nt: TGTGCCAGCGGGGCGGCAGGGGGCCAAGAGACCCAGTACTTC
abundance: .; d_gene: .; v_gene: TRBV6-5; j_gene: TRBJ2-1; CDR3aa: CASRYRLGQGGNEQFF; CDR3nt: TGTGCCAGCAGATACCGCCTCGGACAGGGAGGGAATGAGCAGTTCTTC
abundance: .; d_gene: .; v_gene: TRBV11-2; j_gene: TRBJ2-5; CDR3aa: CASSFGWTSKGVQETQYF; CDR3nt: TGTGCCAGCAGCTTTGGTTGGACCTCTAAGGGGGTCCAAGAGACCCAGTACTTC
abundance: .; d_gene: .; v_gene: TRBV9; j_gene: TRBJ1-1; CDR3aa: CASSVAGDRTEAFF; CDR3nt: TGTGCCAGCAGCGTAGCAGGGGATAGGACTGAAGCTTTCTTT